Sequencing of this T cell receptor (beta chain) was carried out in a study of T cells in Graves' hyperthyroidism and ophthalmopathy. Whole-study findings and limits: The blood repertoire included most of the expanded thyroid clonotypes above 0.001. In simple terms, a model built on 13 V-J features told ophthalmopathy apart from stable hyperthyroidism.

Amplification targeted TCR beta CDR3 regions from RNA transcripts. Using the HTBI primer set, a first-round RT-PCR was run on the TCR CDR3. TCRdb processed the multiplex PCR reads anew with MiXCR; each CDR3 protein has one entry. The sample carries about 740,000 distinct CDR3 sequences, 14% recorded once. Uncontrolled infections, other autoimmune diseases, pregnancy or lactation led to exclusion of patients. Each 10 ml fresh peripheral blood draw supplied the PBMCs. The CDR3 consists of 16 residues. V was clipped by 5 bases and J by 5 bases, with 21 bases between them. Germline loops: CDR1 SGHAT, CDR2 FQNNGV. This clonotype was counted at least ten times. Its antigen is still unknown.

The clonotype was recovered from a woman under 30 with Graves' hyperthyroidism. The chain employs TRBV11-2 and TRBJ1-2; perhaps TRBD1 as D (5 bases). Sequenced sample: blood. The CDR3: CASSPAQGPQIYGYTF. The CDR3 bases are TGTGCCAGCAGCCCAGCTCAGGGCCCTCAAATATATGGCTACACCTTC.